The clone carrying this T cell receptor (beta chain) has a count of ten or more. As yet, its antigen is unknown. RNA transcripts were the template for amplifying TCR beta CDR3 regions. Using the HTBI primer set, a first-round RT-PCR was run on the TCR CDR3. TCRdb recomputed calls from the multiplex PCR reads with MiXCR, one row per CDR3 protein. The data hold over 300,000 distinct CDR3 sequences, with roughly 15% observed a single time. The data were taken from a study of T cells in Graves' hyperthyroidism and ophthalmopathy. Study-wide points: Ophthalmopathy cases were set apart from stable hyperthyroidism by a 13 V-J model.

The germline V gene encodes CDR1 SNHLY and CDR2 FYNNEI. This CDR3 contains 14 residues. V lost 5 bases, J lost 5 bases, and 7 bases stayed unmatched. This chain uses TRBV2 with TRBJ1-1; TRBD1 aligns across 8 bases. The TCR originated in a woman between 35 and 50 years old with Graves' ophthalmopathy. Sequencing input: blood. As DNA, the CDR3 is TGTGCCAGCAGTCGACAGGGGTCGGGTACTGAAGCTTTCTTT. This translates into CASSRQGSGTEAFF.